This TCR beta chain was identified in a study of blood T cells in healthy people across ages. CDR3 length: 16 residues. The V gene's germline CDR1 is SEHNR and CDR2 FQNEAQ (reference sequence). V shed 1 base and J shed 5 bases, with 12 bases lying between them. For this clonotype: What it binds is unknown.

Study observations and caveats: Researchers deemed the diversity estimates from one million T cells underestimates. CMV infection status of these donors was not known.

Samples each had at least 5.5 micrograms of total RNA extracted. A J-beta primer mix and a sample-barcoded 5' primer were used in a second PCR of about 6 to 12 cycles. TCRdb itself ran the 5' RACE reads through MiXCR, one entry per CDR3 protein. The sample lists roughly 680,000 distinct CDR3 sequences; about 51% were seen once. This chain connects TRBV7-9 to TRBJ2-6; D uncertain. The origin of this receptor is a woman of 80 years or more in good health. Material: blood. CDR3 sequence: CASSLVTAPRANVLTF. CDR3 DNA: TGTGCCAGCAGCTTAGTGACCGCGCCTCGGGCCAACGTCCTGACTTTC.